This TCR beta chain was recorded in a study of beta chain features in type 1 diabetes. Expressed TCRB transcripts were sequenced, since all the RNA that had been isolated was reverse transcribed. Produced via immunoSEQ multiplex PCR; TCRdb's table is partial and in-frame only. The sample gives about 340,000 clones, approximately 8% of which show up once; approximately 0.44% is in the top ten. This clone was counted at least ten times. With 4 bases removed from V and 7 bases from J, the gap between germline ends came to 11 bases. The CDR3 has 13 amino acids. The germline gives CDR1 SEHNR, CDR2 FQNEAQ (reference sequence).

This chain connects TRBV7-9 to TRBJ2-1; D may be TRBD1 (6 bases). The sequence came from a woman aged 18-35 years in good health. Sequencing was performed on central memory CD4+ T cells from blood. In DNA, the CDR3 is TGTGCCAGCAGCTCAACAGGGTATAATGAGCAGTTCTTC. The encoded protein is CASSSTGYNEQFF.